One sample yielded the 4 T cell receptor beta chains listed below, sequenced in a study of OX40 agonist ivuxolimab in advanced cancers. Assay: immunoSEQ multiplex PCR; the TCRdb copy retains only in-frame clones and omits some. The sample holds 20,000 to 25,000 clones, 84% seen once. The material was CD4+ or CD8+ T cells sorted from blood, obtained in a trial of the OX40 agonist ivuxolimab. These receptors were taken from an adult with an advanced solid tumor such as melanoma, head and neck, liver or kidney cancer.

The chain uses TRBV28 and TRBJ2-1; weak D call: TRBD2 (6 bases). The CDR3 loop spans 16 amino acids. Trimming stripped 10 bases from V and 4 bases from J, with 23 bases between. Germline values: CDR1 MDHEN, CDR2 SYDVKM. This CDR3 reads CATRRKGQGGYNEQFF. The DNA for the CDR3 is TGTGCCACCCGAAGGAAAGGGCAGGGAGGTTACAATGAGCAGTTCTTC.

About this clone itself: A junction boundary mismatches the germline segment, possibly from a read error. The V call is TRBV7-7, the J call TRBJ2-3; D is unresolved. This CDR3 comprises 14 residues. The germline CDR1 and CDR2 sequences are SSHAT and FNYEAQ (reference sequence). DNA for the CDR3: TGTGCTAGCAGCTTGAATGGCTACACAGATACGCAGTATTTT. Amino acids: CASSLNGYTDTQYF.

Concerning this clone itself: A read error likely explains this, since a far larger clone differs by one base. The V and J genes are TRBV5-5 and TRBJ2-1; D is uncertain. The germline V gene has CDR1 SGHKS and CDR2 YYEKEE (reference sequence). Trimming took 0 bases from V and 6 from J, leaving 7 bases between them. The CDR3 loop spans 13 amino acids. The CDR3 DNA sequence: TGTGCCAGCAGCTTGGTGTGGGGCAATGAGCAGTTCTTC. It yields the protein CASSLVWGNEQFF.

The J gene is TRBJ2-5, the V gene TRBV28; 7 positions match TRBD2. With 0 bases clipped from V and 5 bases from J, the junction kept 6 bases outside the gene matches. Germline V CDR1 and CDR2: MDHEN, SYDVKM. The CDR3 is made up of 15 amino acids. CDR3 residues: CASSLWAGVGETQYF. The DNA for the CDR3 is TGTGCCAGCAGTTTATGGGCGGGGGTAGGGGAGACCCAGTACTTC.